These T cell receptor beta chains were read from a single sample in a study of siplizumab effects on memory and regulatory T cells. Sequencing was performed with immunoSEQ multiplex PCR; in TCRdb, only in-frame clones are kept and a portion is missing. The sample lists some 15,000 clones, around 49% occurring once. Antigen specificity for these receptors is unknown. Sequencing used CFSE-low (dividing) CD4+ T cells sorted from an allogeneic mixed lymphocyte reaction. All receptors come from a human donor in good health; the cells came from an allogeneic mixed lymphocyte reaction. CDR3s include the opening cysteine and the closing phenylalanine or tryptophan. The D gene is left open where the match is weak. A row's size may be missing; if present it is once, few, many or a size class.

v_gene	d_gene	len	abundance	j_gene	CDR3aa	CDR3nt
TRBV11-3	TRBD2	15	NA	TRBJ2-2	CASSPGAGGPGELFF	TGTGCCAGCAGCCCCGGCGCGGGAGGGCCCGGGGAGCTGTTTTTT
TRBV6-6	NA	13	NA	TRBJ2-7	CASSYRTEGEQYF	TGTGCCAGCAGTTACCGGACAGAGGGCGAGCAGTACTTC
TRBV5-1	TRBD2	15	NA	TRBJ2-7	CASSSLLAGITEQYF	TGCGCCAGCAGCTCCCTCCTAGCGGGAATCACCGAGCAGTACTTC
TRBV5-1	NA	16	few	TRBJ2-3	CASSSGIQGSTDTQYF	TGCGCCAGCAGCTCGGGTATTCAGGGTAGCACAGATACGCAGTATTTT
TRBV5-1	TRBD1	15	NA	TRBJ1-1	CASKRSGTANTEAFF	TGCGCCAGCAAGAGGTCCGGGACAGCGAACACTGAAGCTTTCTTT
TRBV18	NA	16	once	TRBJ1-5	CASSRKTGRGNQPQHF	TGTGCCAGCTCACGAAAGACGGGAAGGGGCAATCAGCCCCAGCATTTT
TRBV9	NA	12	NA	TRBJ1-2	CASSVQAYGYTF	TGTGCCAGCAGCGTCCAGGCCTATGGCTACACCTTC
TRBV14	NA	13	medium-sized	TRBJ2-1	CASSRLVGLEQFF	TGTGCCAGCAGCCGTTTAGTCGGCCTTGAGCAGTTCTTC
TRBV7-2	NA	14	few	TRBJ1-1	CASSLVGARGEAFF	TGTGCCAGCAGCTTAGTGGGGGCCAGGGGTGAAGCTTTCTTT
TRBV29-1	NA	12	NA	TRBJ1-2	CSVVDRRYGYTF	TGCAGCGTTGTCGACAGGCGCTATGGCTACACCTTC
TRBV14	NA	13	NA	TRBJ2-5	CASSQRAGETQYF	TGTGCCAGCAGCCAACGTGCGGGAGAGACCCAGTACTTC
TRBV28	TRBD1	16	NA	TRBJ1-2	CASSLGGTGVLYGYTF	TGTGCCAGCAGTTTGGGAGGGACAGGGGTTCTCTATGGCTACACCTTC
TRBV9	TRBD1	14	NA	TRBJ2-3	CASSSDRGIDTQYF	TGTGCCAGCAGCTCGGACAGGGGAATAGATACGCAGTATTTT
TRBV5-4	NA	14	NA	TRBJ2-5	CASSSGWYRETQYF	TGTGCCAGCAGCTCGGGGTGGTATCGAGAGACCCAGTACTTC
TRBV6-5	TRBD2	15	medium-sized	TRBJ2-1	CASSWTSGYGSEQFF	TGTGCCAGCAGTTGGACTAGCGGTTACGGGTCTGAGCAGTTCTTC
TRBV5-1	TRBD1	15	NA	TRBJ1-1	CASSLGGQGGTEAFF	TGCGCCAGCAGCTTGGGGGGACAGGGTGGCACTGAAGCTTTCTTT
TRBV19	NA	13	few	TRBJ1-2	CARVHGSNYGYTF	TGTGCCAGAGTGCACGGCTCTAACTATGGCTACACCTTC